What follows are 22 T cell receptor beta chains derived from one specimen sequenced in a study of OX40 agonist ivuxolimab in advanced cancers. Sequencing used immunoSEQ multiplex PCR; TCRdb keeps in-frame clones, though not all of them. The data show around 63,000 clones, with approximately 89% seen just once and around 1% held by the top ten. Specimen: CD4+ or CD8+ T cells sorted from blood, collected in a trial of the OX40 agonist ivuxolimab. These receptors originate from an adult with an advanced solid tumor such as melanoma, head and neck, liver or kidney cancer.

This chain joins TRBV4-2 and TRBJ1-2, with 9 bases lining up with TRBD1. The V segment lost 6 bases and the J segment 5 bases; nucleotides outside the gene matches: 4. The CDR3 runs 13 residues. Germline V lookup: CDR1 LGHNA, CDR2 YNFKEQ. The CDR3 loop is CASRPTGGYGYTF. Written as DNA, the CDR3 is TGTGCCAGCAGGCCGACAGGGGGTTATGGCTACACCTTC.

This chain links TRBV5-1 with TRBJ1-2, with 7 bases matching TRBD1. The ends lost 4 bases at V and 7 bases at J; junction bases unmatched: 13. The length of the CDR3 is 15 residues. Germline assignment: CDR1 SGHRS and CDR2 YFSETQ. The CDR3: CASSGGTVDIIGYTF. The CDR3 DNA reads TGCGCCAGCAGCGGCGGGACAGTGGATATTATTGGCTACACCTTC.

The genes are TRBV11-2 and TRBJ1-6; the D is unclear. This CDR3 contains 16 residues. CDR1 is SGHAT, CDR2 FQNNGV, per germline. Deletions cut 0 bases from V and 3 bases from J, with 9 bases between. The DNA for the CDR3 is TGTGCCAGCAGCTTAGAGGTAGTTAGCTATAATTCACCCCTCCACTTT. This encodes CASSLEVVSYNSPLHF. The entire variable domain, with the rest obtained from reference TRBV11-2 and TRBJ1-6, is as follows: EAGVAQSPRYKIIEKRQSVAFWCNPISGHATLYWYQQILGQGPKLLIQFQNNGVVDDSQLPKDRFSAERLKGVDSTLKIQPAKLEDSAVYLCASSLEVVSYNSPLHFGNGTRLTVT.

The V and J genes are TRBV6-6 and TRBJ1-2; D ambiguous. The CDR3 is 14 residues long. Between the trimmed V and J ends, which lost 4 bases and 10 bases, there was a span of 19 bases. Germline V CDR1 and CDR2: MNHNY, SVGAGI (reference sequence). The CDR3 DNA follows: TGTGCCAGCAGTTCCCCCCCGGCGCTAGAAGACTACACCTTC. Its translation is CASSSPPALEDYTF.

V and J are TRBV5-5 and TRBJ1-1; TRBD1 might be the D (6 bases). V shed 4 bases and J shed 2 bases, with 9 bases lying between them. From germline, CDR1 is SGHKS and CDR2 YYEKEE (reference sequence). The CDR3 loop spans 13 amino acids. CDR3 region: CASSGGRNTEAFF. CDR3 nucleotides: TGTGCCAGCAGCGGGGGCAGAAACACTGAAGCTTTCTTT. Looking up the rest from reference TRBV5-5 and TRBJ1-1 gives the full variable domain: DAGVTQSPTHLIKTRGQQVTLRCSPISGHKSVSWYQQVLGQGPQFIFQYYEKEERGRGNFPDRFSARQFPNYSSELNVNALLLGDSALYLCASSGGRNTEAFFGQGTRLTVV.

The chain couples TRBV10-3 to TRBJ1-2, with no clear D. The V end lost 6 bases, the J end lost 1 base, and 18 bases lay between the germline ends. CDR1 and CDR2 from the germline V gene are ENHRY and SYGVKD. The CDR3 has 16 amino acids. CDR3 sequence: CAISGASAGVNYGYTF. The CDR3 DNA reads TGTGCCATCAGCGGTGCATCAGCGGGCGTTAACTATGGCTACACCTTC.

This clone was recorded only once. This chain links TRBV27 with TRBJ1-1; TRBD1 might be the D (6 bases). The CDR3 covers 13 residues. Per the germline V gene, CDR1 is MNHEY and CDR2 is SMNVEV (reference sequence). Trimming took 4 bases from V and 3 from J, leaving 9 bases between them. The CDR3 region has the DNA TGTGCCAGCAGTTCCCAGGGGCACACTGAAGCTTTCTTT. Protein product: CASSSQGHTEAFF.

The chain couples TRBV28 to TRBJ2-7, with a weak D call TRBD2 (6 bases). Germline V CDR1 and CDR2: MDHEN, SYDVKM. Trimming removed 8 bases from V and 2 bases from J, with 16 bases in between. This CDR3 region has 14 residues. In DNA, the CDR3 is TGTGCCAGCCGGCGGGGCGGGACGCCCTACGAGCAGTACTTC. This codes for CASRRGGTPYEQYF.

This chain uses TRBV2 with TRBJ1-1; 10 bases map to TRBD1. The CDR3 contains 13 residues. CDR1 is SNHLY, CDR2 FYNNEI, per germline. After removal of 6 bases from V and 8 bases from J, the junction contained 6 bases not matched to a gene. DNA of the CDR3: TGTGCCAGCAGGACGACAGGGGGCGGGGAAGCTTTCTTT. Encoded protein: CASRTTGGGEAFF.

The J gene is TRBJ2-2, the V gene TRBV5-4; 11 positions match TRBD2. V trimming: 0 bases; J trimming: 6 bases; junction bases outside the gene matches: 1. Germline values: CDR1 SGHNT, CDR2 YYREEE (reference sequence). The CDR3 loop spans 15 amino acids. The CDR3 DNA follows: TGTGCCAGCAGCTTGGGGGGACTAGCGGCCGGGGAGCTGTTTTTT. Amino acids: CASSLGGLAAGELFF.

This chain uses TRBV6-5 with TRBJ2-7; possibly TRBD2 for D (5 bases). The germline gives CDR1 MNHEY, CDR2 SVGAGI. V shed 1 base and J shed 6 bases, with 7 bases lying between them. The CDR3 runs 12 residues. The CDR3 nucleotides are TGTGCCAGCAGTTACTTGGGGAGCGAGCAGTACTTC. Translation: CASSYLGSEQYF.

V and J are TRBV5-1 and TRBJ1-5; D is ambiguous. Germline loops: CDR1 SGHRS, CDR2 YFSETQ. The CDR3 spans 13 residues. Deletions cut 2 bases from V and 5 bases from J, with 8 bases between. The DNA for the CDR3 is TGCGCCAGCAGCTTAATGGCCGATCAGCCCCAGCATTTT. Its translation: CASSLMADQPQHF.

This clone was counted a single time. This sequence joins TRBV7-1 and TRBJ2-4; TRBD1 matches at 9 bases. TRBV7-1 is assigned to the ORF class and has an uncertain function. The CDR3 extends over 19 amino acids. With 5 bases clipped from V and 0 bases from J, the junction kept 14 bases outside the gene matches. The CDR3 loop is CASSPRAGTGSLAKNIQYF. CDR3 bases: TGTGCCAGCAGCCCTCGAGCCGGGACAGGGAGTCTAGCCAAAAACATTCAGTACTTC.

CDR3 sequence (DNA): TGTGCCAGCTCACCGGGACTAGCGGGGAGCTCAGATACGCAGTATTTT. It encodes CASSPGLAGSSDTQYF. The chain couples TRBV18 to TRBJ2-3; the match to TRBD2 covers 13 bases. The germline CDR1 and CDR2 sequences are KGHSH and LQKENI. This CDR3 spans 16 amino acids. Germline trimming cut 3 bases from V and 4 bases from J; bases unmatched to any gene: 4.

The genes are TRBV6-1 and TRBJ2-7, with no clear D. The V end lost 6 bases, the J end lost 2 bases, and 11 bases lay between the germline ends. The germline V gene has CDR1 MNHNS and CDR2 SASEGT. The CDR3 totals 13 residues. The CDR3 DNA is TGTGCCAGCAGATCAGGACGGCCCTACGAGCAGTACTTC. This translates into CASRSGRPYEQYF.

The chain carries TRBV5-1 and TRBJ2-3, with 8 bases aligning to TRBD1. The CDR3 consists of 15 residues. CDR1 and CDR2 from the germline V gene are SGHRS and YFSETQ. With 4 bases clipped from V and 2 bases from J, the junction kept 6 bases outside the gene matches. CDR3 loop: CASSPRTGLTDTQYF. DNA for the CDR3: TGCGCCAGCAGCCCACGGACAGGGCTCACAGATACGCAGTATTTT.

The chain combines TRBV19 with TRBJ1-2; no clear D gene. Trimming shortened V by 2 bases and J by 0 bases, and 7 bases separated the two germline ends. Germline loops: CDR1 LNHDA, CDR2 SQIVND (reference sequence). This CDR3 has 14 amino acids. CDR3 residues: CASSISAANYGYTF. For the CDR3, the DNA is TGTGCCAGTAGTATATCGGCAGCTAACTATGGCTACACCTTC.

The chain combines TRBV5-1 with TRBJ2-7; D uncertain. Germline V gene data show CDR1 as SGHRS and CDR2 as YFSETQ. The V end was cut by 2 bases, the J end by 1 base, with 7 bases between. The CDR3 totals 13 residues. Here the CDR3 reads CASSFGGSYEQYF. CDR3 coding DNA: TGCGCCAGCAGCTTCGGCGGATCCTACGAGCAGTACTTC.

This clone was counted a few times. The chain joins TRBV18 to TRBJ1-2; possibly TRBD1 for D (5 bases). Germline V gives CDR1 KGHSH, CDR2 LQKENI. This CDR3 is built from 14 residues. V dropped 3 bases and J dropped 3 bases, with 11 bases sitting between them. In DNA form, the CDR3 reads TGTGCCAGCTCACCCCGGGGGGAGGACTATGGCTACACCTTC. Amino acids: CASSPRGEDYGYTF.

The CDR3 nucleotides are TGTGCCAGCAGTGACGGGGGGGTTTACGAGCAGTACTTC. Its protein is CASSDGGVYEQYF. The chain is built from TRBV25-1 and TRBJ2-7; 8 bases are shared with TRBD2. CDR3 length: 13 residues. Germline V gene data show CDR1 as MGHDK and CDR2 as SYGVNS. The V segment lost 3 bases and the J segment 4 bases; nucleotides outside the gene matches: 2.

The gene calls are TRBV19 and TRBJ1-3, with D hard to call. V lost 7 bases, J lost 0 bases, and 7 bases lay in between. This CDR3 has 13 residues. Germline CDR1 and CDR2: LNHDA and SQIVND (reference sequence). In DNA, the CDR3 is TGTGCCAGTAAAATTAGCTCTGGAAACACCATATATTTT. It codes for CASKISSGNTIYF. Looking up the rest from reference TRBV19 and TRBJ1-3 gives the full variable domain: DGGITQSPKYLFRKEGQNVTLSCEQNLNHDAMYWYRQDPGQGLRLIYYSQIVNDFQKGDIAEGYSVSREKKESFPLTVTSAQKNPTAFYLCASKISSGNTIYFGEGSWLTVV.

The rearrangement uses TRBV21-1 and TRBJ1-2; the DNA was not compared with TRBD1, the D call given in the table. TRBV21-1 is recorded as a pseudogene. The CDR3 spans 13 residues. The CDR3 sequence is CARHLAPNYGYTF. The DNA of the CDR3 is TGTGCCCGCCATTTGGCCCCTAACTATGGCTACACCTTC.